These 31 T cell receptor beta chains were sequenced from one sample in a study of control samples from healthy donors and cancer patients. The protocol was immunoSEQ multiplex PCR, while the TCRdb copy is restricted to in-frame clones and leaves out a portion. Here the sample spans 130,000 to 150,000 clones, about 95% being singletons. Sequenced: PBMCs. The receptors were sampled from a man in his 60s with colorectal cancer.

This chain uses TRBV5-1 with TRBJ1-2; no clear D. Trimming removed 2 bases from V and 4 bases from J, with 6 bases in between. Germline V gives CDR1 SGHRS, CDR2 YFSETQ. The CDR3 is 12 residues long. CDR3 sequence (DNA): TGCGCCAGCAGCTTCTCAGGCTATGGCTACACCTTC. It encodes CASSFSGYGYTF.

The V gene is TRBV3-1 (or the pseudogene TRBV3-2), the J gene TRBJ1-1; 7 bases are shared with TRBD1. The CDR3 extends over 14 amino acids. V lost 0 bases, J lost 6 bases, and 4 bases stayed unmatched. Germline V CDR1 and CDR2: LGHDT, YNNKEL (reference sequence). The CDR3 loop is CASSQDQGTAEAFF. DNA of the CDR3: TGTGCCAGCAGCCAAGATCAAGGGACAGCTGAAGCTTTCTTT.

The chain carries TRBV3-1 (or the pseudogene TRBV3-2) and TRBJ1-1; D call uncertain. Trimming removed 1 base at V and 4 bases at J, with 7 bases between. Germline CDR1 is LGHDT and CDR2 is YNNKEL (reference sequence). This CDR3 spans 13 amino acids. The CDR3 bases are TGTGCCAGCAGCCAAGCATATGGCACTGAAGCTTTCTTT. This gives the protein CASSQAYGTEAFF.

V gene TRBV10-3 combines with J gene TRBJ2-1; 10 bases line up with TRBD2. The CDR3 is 13 residues long. Trimming removed 9 bases from V and 4 bases from J; junction bases left unmatched: 3. Germline V gene lookup returns CDR1 ENHRY and CDR2 SYGVKD. CDR3 protein: CAISGGDYNEQFF. DNA for the CDR3: TGTGCCATAAGCGGGGGGGATTACAATGAGCAGTTCTTC.

Worth noting for this clone: Compared with germline, one end of the junction differs, possibly owing to a read error. This rearrangement joins TRBV6-5 to TRBJ2-7; D is ambiguous. The CDR3 spans 15 residues. Germline CDR1 MNHEY, CDR2 SVGAGI. CDR3 in DNA: TGTGCCAGCAGTGACTCCGCCTGGGGTTCCTACGAGCAGTACTTC. It translates to CASSDSAWGSYEQYF.

The V and J genes are TRBV19 and TRBJ1-6; no firm D call. This CDR3 spans 15 amino acids. Germline V gives CDR1 LNHDA, CDR2 SQIVND (reference sequence). V shed 9 bases and J shed 0 bases, with 12 bases lying between them. CDR3 nucleotide sequence: TGTGCCAGCACGACCGAGAGCTCCTATAATTCACCCCTCCACTTT. It encodes CASTTESSYNSPLHF.

The V gene is TRBV6-5, the J gene TRBJ1-1; D is ambiguous. V was shortened by 7 bases and J by 2 bases, with 11 bases between the two germline ends. The CDR3 covers 13 residues. Germline V gives CDR1 MNHEY, CDR2 SVGAGI. The CDR3 DNA follows: TGTGCCAGCAAGGTACACACAAACACTGAAGCTTTCTTT. Translated, it gives CASKVHTNTEAFF.

The genes are TRBV19 and TRBJ2-5; 9 nucleotides align to TRBD2. V lost 7 bases to trimming and J lost 4 bases; unmatched junction nucleotides: 7. The CDR3 has 14 residues. CDR1 is LNHDA and CDR2 is SQIVND in the germline V gene (reference sequence). The CDR3 sequence: CASKASGEGETQYF. Written as DNA, the CDR3 is TGTGCCAGTAAAGCTAGCGGGGAGGGAGAGACCCAGTACTTC. Filled out from reference TRBV19 and TRBJ2-5, the complete variable domain reads DGGITQSPKYLFRKEGQNVTLSCEQNLNHDAMYWYRQDPGQGLRLIYYSQIVNDFQKGDIAEGYSVSREKKESFPLTVTSAQKNPTAFYLCASKASGEGETQYFGPGTRLLVL.

Comment on this clone: This sample also contains other DNA sequences that code for the same CDR3. The chain uses TRBV6-1 and TRBJ1-6, with D possibly matching TRBD1 (6 bases). V dropped 1 base and J dropped 0 bases, with 13 bases sitting between them. CDR3 length: 18 amino acids. Germline lookup yields CDR1 MNHNS and CDR2 SASEGT. The CDR3 coding sequence is TGTGCCAGCAGTGAAGATTGGGGGCTGAGCTCCTATAATTCACCCCTCCACTTT. It codes for CASSEDWGLSSYNSPLHF.

The J gene is TRBJ2-5, the V gene TRBV2, with D maybe TRBD2 (6 bases). This CDR3 comprises 12 residues. Germline CDR1 and CDR2: SNHLY and FYNNEI. The V end lost 4 bases, the J end lost 5 bases, and 8 bases lay between the germline ends. CDR3 protein: CASSVGGETQYF. The CDR3 DNA reads as TGTGCCAGCAGTGTTGGGGGGGAGACCCAGTACTTC. Looking up the rest from reference TRBV2 and TRBJ2-5 gives the full variable domain: EPEVTQTPSHQVTQMGQEVILRCVPISNHLYFYWYRQILGQKVEFLVSFYNNEISEKSEIFDDQFSVERPDGSNFTLKIRSTKLEDSAMYFCASSVGGETQYFGPGTRLLVL.

The table lists this clone with a count of one. The gene calls are TRBV19 and TRBJ1-1; 7 bases map to TRBD1. Trimming cost V 1 base and J 0 bases; bases outside gene matches: 2. The CDR3 has 15 residues. Germline V CDR1 and CDR2: LNHDA, SQIVND (reference sequence). CDR3 sequence: CASSIATGLNTEAFF. CDR3 nucleotides: TGTGCCAGTAGTATAGCGACAGGGTTGAACACTGAAGCTTTCTTT.

The count of this clone is one. The chain employs TRBV6-2 or TRBV6-3 and TRBJ2-5; 16 bases fit TRBD2. Per germline, CDR1 MNHEY and CDR2 SVGEGT. The CDR3 has 17 residues. The J segment lost 5 bases and the V segment lost 2 bases, leaving 5 bases of the junction unmatched. The CDR3: CASSYPGLAGGRETQYF. The CDR3 DNA reads as TGTGCCAGCAGTTACCCGGGACTAGCGGGGGGGCGTGAGACCCAGTACTTC.

This chain links TRBV4-3 with TRBJ2-2; D call uncertain. V was shortened by 6 bases and J by 0 bases, with 14 bases between the two germline ends. Germline V CDR1 and CDR2: LGHNA, YSLEER. This CDR3 region has 16 residues. The CDR3 nucleotides are TGCGCCAGCAGTTCTAGGAAACCCCCGAACACCGGGGAGCTGTTTTTT. This translates into CASSSRKPPNTGELFF.

This clone was observed once. This rearrangement joins TRBV6-2 or TRBV6-3 to TRBJ2-7; 8 positions agree with TRBD1. CDR3 length equals 14 residues. Germline-derived CDR1 and CDR2 are MNHEY and SVGEGT. The V gene end was trimmed by 6 bases and the J gene end by 1 base; junction bases not matched to a gene: 5. CDR3 protein: CASSLRDRSYEQYF. The CDR3 coding sequence is TGTGCCAGCAGCCTCCGGGACAGGTCCTACGAGCAGTACTTC.

This clone was recorded once. DNA for the CDR3: TGTGCCATTCGGGGGACAGGGGATACCGGGGAGCTGTTTTTT. It codes for CAIRGTGDTGELFF. V and J are TRBV10-3 and TRBJ2-2, with TRBD1 matching 10 bases. The germline CDR1 and CDR2 sequences are ENHRY and SYGVKD. V was pared by 9 bases and J by 5 bases, with 6 bases of the junction left unmatched. The CDR3 loop spans 14 amino acids.

The chain carries TRBV9 and TRBJ2-5; 10 bases map to TRBD1. V lost 0 bases to trimming and J lost 3 bases; unmatched junction nucleotides: 2. This CDR3 has 15 amino acids. The V gene's germline CDR1 is SGDLS and CDR2 YYNGEE. As DNA, the CDR3 is TGTGCCAGCAGCGTAGTAGGGACAGGGGAAGAGACCCAGTACTTC. Its protein product is CASSVVGTGEETQYF. Full variable domain (remainder filled in from reference TRBV9 and TRBJ2-5): DSGVTQTPKHLITATGQRVTLRCSPRSGDLSVYWYQQSLDQGLQFLIQYYNGEERAKGNILERFSAQQFPDLHSELNLSSLELGDSALYFCASSVVGTGEETQYFGPGTRLLVL.

The chain joins TRBV11-2 to TRBJ2-5; TRBD1 matches at 10 bases. V shed 4 bases, J shed 7 bases, and the junction held 6 bases outside the gene matches. The CDR3 runs to 14 residues. The germline V gene has CDR1 SGHAT and CDR2 FQNNGV. In nucleotides, the CDR3 is TGTGCCAGCAGCTCTGGGACAGGGGTCGGGACCCAGTACTTC. It translates to CASSSGTGVGTQYF. Supplemented by reference TRBV11-2 and TRBJ2-5, the full variable domain reads EAGVAQSPRYKIIEKRQSVAFWCNPISGHATLYWYQQILGQGPKLLIQFQNNGVVDDSQLPKDRFSAERLKGVDSTLKIQPAKLEDSAVYLCASSSGTGVGTQYFGPGTRLLVL.

The chain carries TRBV5-4 and TRBJ1-1; TRBD1 matches 9 bases. V shed 4 bases, J shed 1 base, and the junction held 8 bases outside the gene matches. CDR1 is SGHNT and CDR2 is YYREEE in the germline V gene (reference sequence). The CDR3 is made up of 16 amino acids. CDR3 loop: CASSEYRGPRNTEAFF. DNA for the CDR3: TGTGCCAGCAGCGAGTACAGGGGGCCGAGGAACACTGAAGCTTTCTTT.

A single count supports this clone. The rearrangement links TRBV5-8 to TRBJ1-6; 7 positions agree with TRBD1. V lost 2 bases, J lost 5 bases, and 1 base stayed unmatched. Germline V gene lookup returns CDR1 SGHTS and CDR2 YDEGEE. The CDR3 is 14 amino acids. Here the CDR3 reads CASSFQGDNSPLHF. In nucleotides, the CDR3 is TGTGCCAGCAGCTTCCAGGGGGATAATTCACCCCTCCACTTT.

This clone showed up just once. The chain has TRBV18 and TRBJ1-1; D gene ambiguous. This CDR3 is built from 15 residues. The germline CDR1 and CDR2 sequences are KGHSH and LQKENI. V was pared by 1 base and J by 5 bases, with 14 bases between. CDR3 region: CASSPRSDFDTEAFF. The CDR3 region has the DNA TGTGCCAGCTCACCACGTTCAGATTTTGATACTGAAGCTTTCTTT.

The chain combines TRBV5-1 with TRBJ1-1; 8 nucleotides line up with TRBD1. J was trimmed by 4 bases and V by 2 bases; bases with no gene match: 4. Per germline, CDR1 SGHRS and CDR2 YFSETQ. The CDR3 spans 14 residues. CDR3 DNA sequence: TGCGCCAGCAGCTTCGGACAGGGTGGCACTGAAGCTTTCTTT. This gives the protein CASSFGQGGTEAFF.

This chain uses TRBV4-1 with TRBJ2-3, with D maybe TRBD1 (5 bases). The CDR3 is 15 amino acids. V was shortened by 4 bases and J by 3 bases, with 14 bases between the two germline ends. Germline V gene lookup returns CDR1 MGHRA and CDR2 YSYEKL. The CDR3 sequence is CASSPVRVSTDTQYF. The CDR3 coding sequence is TGCGCCAGCAGCCCGGTCAGGGTTAGTACAGATACGCAGTATTTT.

The chain employs TRBV10-1 and TRBJ2-2; D is undetermined. Germline CDR1 reads WNHNN; CDR2 reads SYGVQD (reference sequence). This CDR3 is built from 12 residues. V lost 8 bases, J lost 6 bases, and 10 bases lay in between. CDR3 region: CASGRAAGELFF. CDR3 bases: TGCGCCAGCGGACGGGCGGCCGGGGAGCTGTTTTTT.

The table lists this clone with a count of one. The chain combines TRBV3-1 (or the pseudogene TRBV3-2) with TRBJ2-4; 11 positions agree with TRBD2. Germline V gene lookup returns CDR1 LGHDT and CDR2 YNNKEL (reference sequence). V shed 6 bases and J 2 bases; nucleotides not matched to a gene: 9. The CDR3 runs to 17 residues. CDR3 coding DNA: TGTGCCAGCAGTCGCTATAGCGGGGGGGCGACCAAAAACATTCAGTACTTC. This sequence encodes CASSRYSGGATKNIQYF.

This clone was observed a single time. The V call is TRBV28, the J call TRBJ1-2; D unclear. The V end was cut by 3 bases, the J end by 3 bases, with 11 bases between. The CDR3 has 14 amino acids. The V gene's germline CDR1 is MDHEN and CDR2 SYDVKM. This CDR3 reads CASSFVQSDYGYTF. In DNA form, the CDR3 reads TGTGCCAGCAGTTTCGTACAGTCTGACTATGGCTACACCTTC.

The chain recombines TRBV19 with TRBJ2-2, with 12 bases that match TRBD1. CDR1 and CDR2 (germline): LNHDA, SQIVND (reference sequence). The trim removed 9 bases at V and 7 bases at J, leaving 6 bases unmatched. The CDR3 length is 14 residues. The CDR3 sequence is CASPGQGAFGELFF. The CDR3 DNA sequence: TGTGCCAGCCCGGGACAGGGGGCGTTCGGGGAGCTGTTTTTT.

The rearrangement uses TRBV2 and TRBJ1-5; the D gene is possibly TRBD1 (6 bases). The CDR3 consists of 15 residues. Trimming took 4 bases from V and 9 from J, leaving 19 bases between them. The germline V gene has CDR1 SNHLY and CDR2 FYNNEI. The DNA of the CDR3 is TGTGCCAGCAGTGTCGGGGGCCCGGTGGAAGGGCCCCAGCATTTT. Its protein product is CASSVGGPVEGPQHF.

This clone was detected once. The J gene is TRBJ1-2, the V gene TRBV4-3, with TRBD1 matching over 7 bases. J gave up 5 bases and V 5 bases, and 14 bases lay outside the gene matches. Looked up from germline, CDR1 is LGHNA and CDR2 is YSLEER. The CDR3 runs 16 residues. CDR3 sequence: CASSDTGGGKPYGYTF. In DNA form, the CDR3 reads TGCGCCAGCAGCGACACGGGAGGGGGCAAGCCTTATGGCTACACCTTC.

The chain couples TRBV29-1 to TRBJ2-5; weak D call: TRBD2 (7 bases). Looked up from germline, CDR1 is SQVTM and CDR2 is ANQGSEA. Trimming took 7 bases from V and 1 from J, leaving 22 bases between them. The CDR3 extends over 16 amino acids. Here the CDR3 reads CSAGEGFAGFQETQYF. CDR3 DNA sequence: TGCAGCGCAGGGGAGGGGTTCGCTGGGTTCCAAGAGACCCAGTACTTC.

The chain uses TRBV9 and TRBJ2-3, with 11 bases matching TRBD2. The length of the CDR3 is 15 residues. Germline CDR1 and CDR2: SGDLS and YYNGEE. V lost 6 bases to trimming and J lost 1 base; unmatched junction nucleotides: 4. The CDR3 protein is CASTIAGGGTDTQYF. The CDR3 nucleotides read TGTGCCAGCACCATAGCGGGGGGGGGCACAGATACGCAGTATTTT.

The chain couples TRBV7-9 to TRBJ1-1; TRBD1 matches at 7 bases. This CDR3 is built from 15 residues. Germline trimming cut 5 bases from V and 3 bases from J; bases unmatched to any gene: 9. The V gene's germline CDR1 is SEHNR and CDR2 FQNEAQ (reference sequence). CDR3 coding DNA: TGTGCCAGCAGCGTACCCGGGACAGTGGACACTGAAGCTTTCTTT. Translation gives CASSVPGTVDTEAFF.